In its sample, the clone carrying this T cell receptor beta chain was seen many times. Its antigen is unidentified. MiXCR, applied by TCRdb to the reads, yields one record per CDR3 protein. The sample lists about 310,000 distinct CDR3 sequences; approximately 25% were seen once. This specimen belongs to a study of T cell repertoires in cytomegalovirus infection. Germline V lookup: CDR1 DFQATT, CDR2 SNEGSKA (reference sequence). V lost 0 bases and J lost 6, with 9 bases in between. This CDR3 has 13 amino acids. The TCR was taken from a human donor in good health (CMV status not recorded). Some clones in this sample may be carry-over from other donors' samples. This sequence joins TRBV20-1 and TRBJ2-1, with a tentative D call TRBD1 (6 bases). This sample comprised cultured PBMCs, obtained from culture after CMV antigen stimulation. The CDR3 sequence: CSARDLRGNEQFF. CDR3 bases: TGCAGTGCTAGAGATCTCAGGGGCAATGAGCAGTTCTTC.